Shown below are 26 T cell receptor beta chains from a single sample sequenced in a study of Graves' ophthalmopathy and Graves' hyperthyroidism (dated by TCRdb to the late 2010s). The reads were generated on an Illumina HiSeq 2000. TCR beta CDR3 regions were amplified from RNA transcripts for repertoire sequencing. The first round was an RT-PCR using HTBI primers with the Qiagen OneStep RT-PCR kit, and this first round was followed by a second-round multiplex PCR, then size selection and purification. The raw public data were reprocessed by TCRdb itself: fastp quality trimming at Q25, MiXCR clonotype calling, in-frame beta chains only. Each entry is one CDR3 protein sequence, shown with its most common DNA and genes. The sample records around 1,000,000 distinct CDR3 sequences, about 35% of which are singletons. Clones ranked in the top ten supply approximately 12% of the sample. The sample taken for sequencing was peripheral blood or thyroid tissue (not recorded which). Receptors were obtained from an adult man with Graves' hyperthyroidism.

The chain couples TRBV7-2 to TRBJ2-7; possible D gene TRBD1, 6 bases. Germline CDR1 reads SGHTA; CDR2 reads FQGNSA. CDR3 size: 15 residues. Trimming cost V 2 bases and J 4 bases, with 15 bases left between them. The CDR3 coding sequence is TGTGCCAGCAGCTTAACGTTCGGGGACATATACGAGCAGTACTTC. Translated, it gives CASSLTFGDIYEQYF.

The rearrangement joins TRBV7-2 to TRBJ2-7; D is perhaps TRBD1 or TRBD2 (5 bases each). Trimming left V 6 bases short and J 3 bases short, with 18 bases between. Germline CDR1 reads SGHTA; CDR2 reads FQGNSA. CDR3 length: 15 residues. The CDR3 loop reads CASRYLGTSNYEQYF. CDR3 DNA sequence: TGTGCCAGCAGATACCTCGGGACGTCAAACTACGAGCAGTACTTC.

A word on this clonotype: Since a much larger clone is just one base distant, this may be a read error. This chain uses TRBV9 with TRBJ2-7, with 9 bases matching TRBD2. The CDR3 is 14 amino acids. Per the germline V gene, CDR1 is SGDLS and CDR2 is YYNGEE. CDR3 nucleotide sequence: TGTGCCAGCGGCGTTAGCGGGGGAGGCTACGAGCAGTACTTC. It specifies CASGVSGGGYEQYF.

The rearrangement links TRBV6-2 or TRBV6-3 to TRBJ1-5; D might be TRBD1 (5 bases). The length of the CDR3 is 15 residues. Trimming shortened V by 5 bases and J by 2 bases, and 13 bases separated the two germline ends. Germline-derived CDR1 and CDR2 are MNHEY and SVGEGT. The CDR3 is CASSQVGGRNQPQHF. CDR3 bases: TGTGCCAGCAGTCAGGTGGGGGGACGCAATCAGCCCCAGCATTTT.

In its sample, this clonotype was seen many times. The CDR3 DNA sequence: TGTGCCAGCAGCGCCGTGGGCCAACTACAAGAGACCCAGTACTTC. It yields the protein CASSAVGQLQETQYF. The chain combines TRBV13 with TRBJ2-5; D is ambiguous. This CDR3 comprises 15 residues. V lost 5 bases, J lost 2 bases, and 15 bases lay in between. Germline CDR1 and CDR2: PRHDT and FYEKMQ (reference sequence).

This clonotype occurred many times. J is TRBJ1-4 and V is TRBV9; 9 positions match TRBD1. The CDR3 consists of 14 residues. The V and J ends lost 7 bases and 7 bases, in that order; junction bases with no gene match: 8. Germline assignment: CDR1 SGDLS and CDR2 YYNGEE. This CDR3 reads CASQGTGWFEKLFF. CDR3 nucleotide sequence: TGTGCCAGCCAGGGGACAGGGTGGTTTGAAAAACTGTTTTTT.

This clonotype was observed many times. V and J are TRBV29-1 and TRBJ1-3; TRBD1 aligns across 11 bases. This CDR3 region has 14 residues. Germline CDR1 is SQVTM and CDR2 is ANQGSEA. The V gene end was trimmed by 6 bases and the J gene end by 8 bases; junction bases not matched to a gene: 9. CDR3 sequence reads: CSVLPGQGADTIYF. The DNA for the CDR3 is TGCAGCGTCCTACCCGGACAGGGGGCAGACACCATATATTTT.

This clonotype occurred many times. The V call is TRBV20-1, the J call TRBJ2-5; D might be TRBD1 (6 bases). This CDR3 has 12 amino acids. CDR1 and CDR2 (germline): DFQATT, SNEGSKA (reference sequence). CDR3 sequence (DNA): TGCAGCCAGGGGTCCGGCCAAGAGACCCAGTACTTC. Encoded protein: CSQGSGQETQYF.

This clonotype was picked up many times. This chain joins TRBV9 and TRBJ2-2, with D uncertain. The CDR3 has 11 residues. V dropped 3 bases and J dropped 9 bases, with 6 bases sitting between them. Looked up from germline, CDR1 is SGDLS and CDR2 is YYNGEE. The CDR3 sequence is CASSAARELFF. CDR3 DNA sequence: TGTGCCAGCAGCGCAGCCAGGGAGCTGTTTTTT.

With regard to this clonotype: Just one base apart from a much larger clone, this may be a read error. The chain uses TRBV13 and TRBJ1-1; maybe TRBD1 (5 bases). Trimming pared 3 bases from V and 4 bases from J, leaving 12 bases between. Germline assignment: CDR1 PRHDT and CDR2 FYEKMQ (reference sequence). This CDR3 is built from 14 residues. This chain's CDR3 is CASSLGEKSTEAFF. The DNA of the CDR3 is TGTGCCAGCAGCTTGGGGGAGAAGAGCACTGAAGCTTTCTTT.

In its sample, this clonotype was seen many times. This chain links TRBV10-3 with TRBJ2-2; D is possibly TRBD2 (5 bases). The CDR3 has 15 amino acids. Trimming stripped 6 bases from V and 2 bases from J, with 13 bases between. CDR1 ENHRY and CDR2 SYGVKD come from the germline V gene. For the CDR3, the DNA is TGTGCCATCAGACAAAGGACGGGAAACACCGGGGAGCTGTTTTTT. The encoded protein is CAIRQRTGNTGELFF.

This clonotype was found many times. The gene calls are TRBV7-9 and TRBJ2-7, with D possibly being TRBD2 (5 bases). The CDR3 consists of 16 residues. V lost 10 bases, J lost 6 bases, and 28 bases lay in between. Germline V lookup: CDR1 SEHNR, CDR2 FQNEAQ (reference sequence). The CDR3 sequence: CATKAGVGSRPLEQYF. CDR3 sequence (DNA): TGTGCCACCAAAGCTGGGGTAGGGAGTCGTCCCCTCGAGCAGTACTTC.

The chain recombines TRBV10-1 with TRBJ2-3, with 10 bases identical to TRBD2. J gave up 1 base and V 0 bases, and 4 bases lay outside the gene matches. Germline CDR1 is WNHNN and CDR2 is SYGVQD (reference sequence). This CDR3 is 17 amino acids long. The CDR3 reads CASSESPSGGGTDTQYF. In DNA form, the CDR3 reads TGCGCCAGCAGTGAGTCCCCAAGCGGGGGGGGCACAGATACGCAGTATTTT.

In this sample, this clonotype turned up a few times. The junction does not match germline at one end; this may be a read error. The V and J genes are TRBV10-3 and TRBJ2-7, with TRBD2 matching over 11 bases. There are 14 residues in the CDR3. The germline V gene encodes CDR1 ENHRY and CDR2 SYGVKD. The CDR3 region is CASSDIAGGYEQYF. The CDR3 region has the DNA TGTGCCAGCAGTGATATAGCGGGGGGGTACGAGCAGTACTTC.

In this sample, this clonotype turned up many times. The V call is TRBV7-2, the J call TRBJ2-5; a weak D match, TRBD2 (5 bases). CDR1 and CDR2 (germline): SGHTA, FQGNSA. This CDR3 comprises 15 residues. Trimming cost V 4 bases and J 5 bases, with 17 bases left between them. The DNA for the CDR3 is TGTGCCAGCAGCTCCCTCGGGGTAAAAACGGAGACCCAGTACTTC. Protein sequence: CASSSLGVKTETQYF.

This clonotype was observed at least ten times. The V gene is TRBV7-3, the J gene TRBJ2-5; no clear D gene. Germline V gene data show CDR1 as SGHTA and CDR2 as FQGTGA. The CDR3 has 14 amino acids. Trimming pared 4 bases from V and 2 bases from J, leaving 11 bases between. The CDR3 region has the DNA TGTGCCAGCAGCTCCGATCCGGTACAAGAGACCCAGTACTTC. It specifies CASSSDPVQETQYF.

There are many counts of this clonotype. For the CDR3, the DNA is TGTGCCACCCAAATAGCGGGAAACACCGGGGAGCTGTTTTTT. Protein: CATQIAGNTGELFF. The rearrangement uses TRBV7-2 and TRBJ2-2, with 8 positions matching TRBD2. Trimming took 10 bases from V and 2 from J; bases not matched to a gene: 6. Germline CDR1 is SGHTA and CDR2 is FQGNSA. This CDR3 has 14 amino acids.

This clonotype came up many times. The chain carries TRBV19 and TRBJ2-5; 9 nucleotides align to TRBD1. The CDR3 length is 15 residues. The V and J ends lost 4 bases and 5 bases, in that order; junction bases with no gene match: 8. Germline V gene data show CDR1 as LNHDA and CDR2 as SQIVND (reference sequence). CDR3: CASSKTGGGLETQYF. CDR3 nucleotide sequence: TGTGCCAGTAGTAAGACAGGGGGAGGACTTGAGACCCAGTACTTC.

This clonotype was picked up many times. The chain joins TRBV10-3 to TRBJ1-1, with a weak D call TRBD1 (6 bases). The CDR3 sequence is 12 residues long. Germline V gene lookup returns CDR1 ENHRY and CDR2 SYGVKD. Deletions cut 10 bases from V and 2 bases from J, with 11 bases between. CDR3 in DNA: TGTGCCAGCCAGGGGATTAACACTGAAGCTTTCTTT. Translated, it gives CASQGINTEAFF.

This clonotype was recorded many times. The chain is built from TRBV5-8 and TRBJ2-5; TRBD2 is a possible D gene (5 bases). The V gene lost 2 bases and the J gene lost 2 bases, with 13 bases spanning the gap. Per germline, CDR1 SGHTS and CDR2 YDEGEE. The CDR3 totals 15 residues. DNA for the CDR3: TGTGCCAGCAGCTTCATGGGAGCTACGCAAGAGACCCAGTACTTC. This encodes CASSFMGATQETQYF. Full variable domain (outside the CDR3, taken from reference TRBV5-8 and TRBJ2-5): EAGVTQSPTHLIKTRGQQATLRCSPISGHTSVYWYQQALGLGLQFLLWYDEGEERNRGNFPPRFSGRQFPNYSSELNVNALELEDSALYLCASSFMGATQETQYFGPGTRLLVL.

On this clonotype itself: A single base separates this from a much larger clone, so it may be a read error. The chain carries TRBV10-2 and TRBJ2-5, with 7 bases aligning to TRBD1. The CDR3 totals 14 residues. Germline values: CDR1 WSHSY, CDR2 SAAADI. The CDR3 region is CASSAFGTEETQYF. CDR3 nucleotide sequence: TGTGCCAGCAGTGCGTTCGGGACAGAAGAGACCCAGTACTTC.

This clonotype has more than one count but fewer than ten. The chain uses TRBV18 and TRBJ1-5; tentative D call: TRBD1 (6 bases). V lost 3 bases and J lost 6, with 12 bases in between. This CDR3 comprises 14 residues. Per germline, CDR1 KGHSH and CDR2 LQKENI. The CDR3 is CASSPTQGPQPQHF. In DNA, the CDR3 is TGTGCCAGCTCACCCACACAGGGACCTCAGCCCCAGCATTTT.

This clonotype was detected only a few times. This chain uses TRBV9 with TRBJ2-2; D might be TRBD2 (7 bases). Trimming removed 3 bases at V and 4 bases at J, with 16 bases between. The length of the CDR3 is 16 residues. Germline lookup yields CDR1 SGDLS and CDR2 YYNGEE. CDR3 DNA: TGTGCCAGCAGCGCGGGGGGCGGCATGACCACCGGGGAGCTGTTTTTT. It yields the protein CASSAGGGMTTGELFF. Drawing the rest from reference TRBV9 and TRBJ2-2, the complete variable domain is DSGVTQTPKHLITATGQRVTLRCSPRSGDLSVYWYQQSLDQGLQFLIQYYNGEERAKGNILERFSAQQFPDLHSELNLSSLELGDSALYFCASSAGGGMTTGELFFGEGSRLTVL.

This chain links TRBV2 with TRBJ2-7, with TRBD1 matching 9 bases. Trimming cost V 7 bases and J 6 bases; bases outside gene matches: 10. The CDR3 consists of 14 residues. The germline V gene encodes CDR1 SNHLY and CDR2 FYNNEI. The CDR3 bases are TGTGCCAGCAAGCTGGACAGGGGAGGCTTCGAGCAGTACTTC. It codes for CASKLDRGGFEQYF. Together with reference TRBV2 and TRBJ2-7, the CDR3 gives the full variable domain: EPEVTQTPSHQVTQMGQEVILRCVPISNHLYFYWYRQILGQKVEFLVSFYNNEISEKSEIFDDQFSVERPDGSNFTLKIRSTKLEDSAMYFCASKLDRGGFEQYFGPGTRLTVT.

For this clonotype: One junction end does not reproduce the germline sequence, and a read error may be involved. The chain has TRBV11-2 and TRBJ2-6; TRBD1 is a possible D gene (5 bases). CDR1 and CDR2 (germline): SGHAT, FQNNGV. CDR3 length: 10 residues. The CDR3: CASSGATEAF. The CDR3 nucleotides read TGTGCCAGCTCTGGGGCCACTGAAGCTTTC. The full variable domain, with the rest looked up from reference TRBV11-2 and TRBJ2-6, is EAGVAQSPRYKIIEKRQSVAFWCNPISGHATLYWYQQILGQGPKLLIQFQNNGVVDDSQLPKDRFSAERLKGVDSTLKIQPAKLEDSAVYLCASSGATEAFGAGSRLTVL.

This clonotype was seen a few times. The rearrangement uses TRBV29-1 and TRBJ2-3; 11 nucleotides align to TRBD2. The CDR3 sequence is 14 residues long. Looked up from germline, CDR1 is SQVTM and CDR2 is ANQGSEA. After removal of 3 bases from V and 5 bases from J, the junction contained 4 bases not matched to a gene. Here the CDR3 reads CSVDSGRAGDTQYF. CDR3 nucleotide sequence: TGCAGCGTTGATAGCGGGAGGGCCGGAGATACGCAGTATTTT.